Each of the 5 T cell receptor beta chains below was sequenced from the same sample in a study of blood T cell repertoires in COVID-19. Data came from immunoSEQ multiplex PCR; TCRdb stores just in-frame clones and leaves some out. The table includes some 76,000 clones, more than 75% detected once. The sample was peripheral blood. These receptors were taken from a human donor in a cohort sampled during active COVID-19.

This chain joins TRBV9 and TRBJ2-2, with TRBD1 identical over 8 bases. V was clipped by 4 bases and J by 3 bases; unmatched bases: 11. CDR3 size: 17 residues. CDR1 and CDR2 from the germline V gene are SGDLS and YYNGEE. Here the CDR3 DNA reads TGTGCCAGCAGCCCGCGCCCCGGGACAGGTTACACCGGGGAGCTGTTTTTT. Protein product: CASSPRPGTGYTGELFF.

The V gene is TRBV5-6, the J gene TRBJ2-1, with D possibly TRBD2 on 5 matching bases. V was pared by 0 bases and J by 8 bases, with 12 bases between. CDR1 SGHDT and CDR2 YYEEEE come from the germline V gene. The CDR3 has 14 residues. CDR3 loop: CASSLVSGFDEQFF. The CDR3 region has the DNA TGTGCCAGCAGCTTGGTCTCGGGGTTTGATGAGCAGTTCTTC.

The chain's CDR3 is CASSEWSGGNEQFF. CDR3 sequence (DNA): TGTGCCAGCAGTGAATGGTCGGGGGGCAATGAGCAGTTCTTC. The V call is TRBV2, the J call TRBJ2-1; 7 nucleotides match TRBD2. The CDR3 sequence is 14 residues long. The V and J ends lost 2 bases and 6 bases, in that order; junction bases with no gene match: 4. CDR1 and CDR2 (germline): SNHLY, FYNNEI.

The genes are TRBV25-1 and TRBJ2-5, with a weak D call TRBD1 (5 bases). In germline, CDR1 is MGHDK, CDR2 SYGVNS. V was pared by 6 bases and J by 3 bases, with 8 bases between. The CDR3 is made up of 12 amino acids. In nucleotides, the CDR3 is TGTGCCAGCAGCAGGGTGGAAGAGACCCAGTACTTC. Translating it yields CASSRVEETQYF. The variable domain in full, completed from reference TRBV25-1 and TRBJ2-5, reads EADIYQTPRYLVIGTGKKITLECSQTMGHDKMYWYQQDPGMELHLIHYSYGVNSTEKGDLSSESTVSRIRTEHFPLTLESARPSHTSQYLCASSRVEETQYFGPGTRLLVL.

V usage is TRBV10-3 and J usage is TRBJ1-1, with D possibly matching TRBD1 (5 bases). The CDR3 is 16 amino acids. V was clipped by 6 bases and J by 1 base, with 18 bases between them. Germline assignment: CDR1 ENHRY and CDR2 SYGVKD. The CDR3 DNA is TGTGCCATCAGCCCGTCGAGCGGGGCTCAGAACACTGAAGCTTTCTTT. It translates to CAISPSSGAQNTEAFF.